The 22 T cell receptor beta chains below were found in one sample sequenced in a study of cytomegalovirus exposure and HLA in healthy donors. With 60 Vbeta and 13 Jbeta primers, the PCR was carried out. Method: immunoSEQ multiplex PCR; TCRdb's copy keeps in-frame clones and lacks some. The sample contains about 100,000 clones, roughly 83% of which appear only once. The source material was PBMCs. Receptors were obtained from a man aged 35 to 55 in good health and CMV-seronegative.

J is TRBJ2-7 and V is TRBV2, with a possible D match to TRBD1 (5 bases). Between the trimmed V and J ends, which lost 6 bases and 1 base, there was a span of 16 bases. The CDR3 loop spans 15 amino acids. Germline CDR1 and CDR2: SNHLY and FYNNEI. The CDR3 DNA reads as TGTGCCAGCAGCTACTGGGGCAGACAGTCCTACGAGCAGTACTTC. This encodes CASSYWGRQSYEQYF.

CDR3 protein: CASSLDLGGYEQYF. CDR3 nucleotides: TGTGCCAGCAGCTTAGACCTCGGGGGTTACGAGCAGTACTTC. V is TRBV7-9 and J is TRBJ2-7, with D possibly being TRBD2 (6 bases). CDR3 length equals 14 residues. Trimming removed 1 base from V and 4 bases from J, with 11 bases in between. Germline values: CDR1 SEHNR, CDR2 FQNEAQ (reference sequence).

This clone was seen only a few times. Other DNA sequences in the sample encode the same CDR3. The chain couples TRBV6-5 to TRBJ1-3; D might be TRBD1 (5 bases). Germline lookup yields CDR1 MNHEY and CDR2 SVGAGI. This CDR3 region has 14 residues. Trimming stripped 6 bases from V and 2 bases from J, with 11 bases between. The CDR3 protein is CASRPRQPGNTIYF. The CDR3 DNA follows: TGTGCCAGCAGGCCGAGACAGCCTGGAAACACCATATATTTT.

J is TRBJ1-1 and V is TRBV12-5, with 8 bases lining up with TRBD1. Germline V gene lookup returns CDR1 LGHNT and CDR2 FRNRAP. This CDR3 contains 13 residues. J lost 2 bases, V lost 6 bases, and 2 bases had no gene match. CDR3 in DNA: TGTGCTAGTGGGCAGGGGGCCAACACTGAAGCTTTCTTT. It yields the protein CASGQGANTEAFF.

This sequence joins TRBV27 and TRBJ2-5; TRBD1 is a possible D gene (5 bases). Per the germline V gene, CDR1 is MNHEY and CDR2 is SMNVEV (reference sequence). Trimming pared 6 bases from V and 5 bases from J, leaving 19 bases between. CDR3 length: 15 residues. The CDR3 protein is CASRGYSGFQETQYF. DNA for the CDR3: TGTGCCAGCAGGGGATACTCAGGGTTTCAGGAGACCCAGTACTTC.

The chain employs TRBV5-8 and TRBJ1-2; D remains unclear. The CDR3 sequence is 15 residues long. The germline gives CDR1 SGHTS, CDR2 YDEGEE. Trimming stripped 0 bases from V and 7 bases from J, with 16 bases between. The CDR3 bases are TGTGCCAGCAGCTTGGATTTACCCCAATGGAGTGGCTACACCTTC. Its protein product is CASSLDLPQWSGYTF.

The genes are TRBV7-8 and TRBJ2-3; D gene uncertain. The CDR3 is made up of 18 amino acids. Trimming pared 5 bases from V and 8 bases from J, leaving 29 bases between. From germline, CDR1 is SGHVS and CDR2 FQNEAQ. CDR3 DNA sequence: TGTGCCAGCAGCCGACAAACTCCGACGTATCCTTACGATTCTACGCAGTATTTT. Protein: CASSRQTPTYPYDSTQYF. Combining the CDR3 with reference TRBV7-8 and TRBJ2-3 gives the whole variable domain GAGVSQSPRYKVAKRGQDVALRCDPISGHVSLFWYQQALGQGPEFLTYFQNEAQLDKSGLPSDRFFAERPEGSVSTLKIQRTQQEDSAVYLCASSRQTPTYPYDSTQYFGPGTRLTVL.

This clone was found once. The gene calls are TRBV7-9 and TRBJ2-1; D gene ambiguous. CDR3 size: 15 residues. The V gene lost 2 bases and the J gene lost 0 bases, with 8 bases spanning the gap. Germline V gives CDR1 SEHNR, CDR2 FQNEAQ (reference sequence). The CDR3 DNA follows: TGTGCCAGCAGCTTATTAAGGAGCTCCTACAATGAGCAGTTCTTC. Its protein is CASSLLRSSYNEQFF.

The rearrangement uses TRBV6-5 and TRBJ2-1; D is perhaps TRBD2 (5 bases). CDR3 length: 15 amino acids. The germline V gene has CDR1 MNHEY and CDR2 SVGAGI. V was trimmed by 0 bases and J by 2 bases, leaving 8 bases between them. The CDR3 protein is CASSYSRATYNEQFF. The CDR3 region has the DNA TGTGCCAGCAGTTACTCGAGGGCAACCTACAATGAGCAGTTCTTC.

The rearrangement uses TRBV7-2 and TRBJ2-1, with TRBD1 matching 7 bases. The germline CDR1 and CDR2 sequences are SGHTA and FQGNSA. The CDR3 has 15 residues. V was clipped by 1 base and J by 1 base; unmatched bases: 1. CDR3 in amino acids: CASSLEDRSYNEQFF. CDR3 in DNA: TGTGCCAGCAGCTTAGAGGACAGGTCCTACAATGAGCAGTTCTTC.

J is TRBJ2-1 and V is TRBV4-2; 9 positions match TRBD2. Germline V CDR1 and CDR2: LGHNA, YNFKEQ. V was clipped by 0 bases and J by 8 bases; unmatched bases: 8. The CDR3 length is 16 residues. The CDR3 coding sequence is TGTGCCAGCAGCCAAGATCTGGCTAGCGGGGTGGATGAGCAGTTCTTC. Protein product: CASSQDLASGVDEQFF.

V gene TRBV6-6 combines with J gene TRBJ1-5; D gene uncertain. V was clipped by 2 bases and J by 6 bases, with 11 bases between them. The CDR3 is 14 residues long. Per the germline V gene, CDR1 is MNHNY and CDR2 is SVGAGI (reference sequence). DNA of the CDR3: TGTGCCAGCAGTTACACCTACTCCCGTCAGCCCCAGCATTTT. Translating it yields CASSYTYSRQPQHF.

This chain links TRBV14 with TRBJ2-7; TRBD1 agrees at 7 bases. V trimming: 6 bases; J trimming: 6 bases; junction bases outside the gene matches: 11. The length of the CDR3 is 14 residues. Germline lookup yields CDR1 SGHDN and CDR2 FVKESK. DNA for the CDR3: TGTGCCAGCAGGAGACAGGGTGGAGGAGGCGAGCAGTACTTC. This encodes CASRRQGGGGEQYF.

The CDR3 reads CASTTGDYMGYTF. In nucleotides, the CDR3 is TGTGCCAGCACCACAGGGGATTATATGGGCTACACCTTC. J is TRBJ1-2 and V is TRBV2; TRBD1 agrees at 7 bases. The J segment lost 8 bases and the V segment lost 7 bases, leaving 10 bases of the junction unmatched. Germline V lookup: CDR1 SNHLY, CDR2 FYNNEI. The CDR3 spans 13 residues.

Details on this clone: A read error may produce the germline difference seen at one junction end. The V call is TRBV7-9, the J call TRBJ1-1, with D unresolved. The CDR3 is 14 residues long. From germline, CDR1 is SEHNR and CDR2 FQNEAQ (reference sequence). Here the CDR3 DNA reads TGTTCCAGCAGCTTTTGGTCAGGGAACACTGAAGCTTTCTTT. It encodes CSSSFWSGNTEAFF.

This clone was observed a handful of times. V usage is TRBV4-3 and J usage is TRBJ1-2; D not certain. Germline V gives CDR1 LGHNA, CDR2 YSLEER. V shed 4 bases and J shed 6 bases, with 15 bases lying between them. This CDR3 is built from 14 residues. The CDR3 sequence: CASSLTTEHDGYTF. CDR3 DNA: TGCGCCAGCAGCCTTACGACGGAGCACGATGGCTACACCTTC.

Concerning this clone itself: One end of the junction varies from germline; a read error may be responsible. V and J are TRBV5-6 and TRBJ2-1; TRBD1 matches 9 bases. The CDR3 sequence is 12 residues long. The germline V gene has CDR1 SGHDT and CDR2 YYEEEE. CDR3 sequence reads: CASSWGGTGSLF. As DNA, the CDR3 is TGTGCCAGCAGCTGGGGTGGGACAGGGAGCCTCTTC.

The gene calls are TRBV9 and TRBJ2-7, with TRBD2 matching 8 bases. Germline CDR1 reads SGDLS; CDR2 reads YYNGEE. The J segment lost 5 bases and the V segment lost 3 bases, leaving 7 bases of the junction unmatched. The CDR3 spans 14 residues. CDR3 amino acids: CASSAGGQYDEQYF. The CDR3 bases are TGTGCCAGCAGCGCGGGGGGGCAGTACGACGAGCAGTACTTC.

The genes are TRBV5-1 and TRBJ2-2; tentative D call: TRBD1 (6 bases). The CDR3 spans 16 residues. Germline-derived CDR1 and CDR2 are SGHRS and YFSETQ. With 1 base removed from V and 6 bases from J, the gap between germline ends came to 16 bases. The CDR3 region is CASSLRGHGVAGELFF. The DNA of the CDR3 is TGCGCCAGCAGCTTGAGGGGACACGGGGTGGCCGGGGAGCTGTTTTTT.

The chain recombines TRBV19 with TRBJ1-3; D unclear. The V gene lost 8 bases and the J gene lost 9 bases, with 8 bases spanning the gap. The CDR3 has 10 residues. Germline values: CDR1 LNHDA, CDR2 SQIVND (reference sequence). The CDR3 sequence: CASAAVTIYF. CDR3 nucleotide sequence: TGTGCCAGTGCGGCGGTCACCATATATTTT.

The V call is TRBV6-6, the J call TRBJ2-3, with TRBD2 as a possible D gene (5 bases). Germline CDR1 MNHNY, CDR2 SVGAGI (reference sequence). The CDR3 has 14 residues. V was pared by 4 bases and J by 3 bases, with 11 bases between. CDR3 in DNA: TGTGCCAGCAGTTTAATGAGCGGAACAGATACGCAGTATTTT. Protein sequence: CASSLMSGTDTQYF.

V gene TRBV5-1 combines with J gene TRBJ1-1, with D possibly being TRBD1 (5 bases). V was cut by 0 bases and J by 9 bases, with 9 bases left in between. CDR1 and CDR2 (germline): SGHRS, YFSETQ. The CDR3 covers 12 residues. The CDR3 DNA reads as TGCGCCAGCAGCTTGGAGCCAGGGAAAGCTTTCTTT. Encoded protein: CASSLEPGKAFF.